These 18 T cell receptor beta chains were all obtained from the same sample, sequenced in a study of technical replicates of blood from a few donors. Only in-frame clones appear in the TCRdb table, and some are missing; sequencing was by immunoSEQ multiplex PCR. The profile shows some 74,000 clones, about 97% of them singletons. The sample consisted of T cells isolated from PBMCs. These receptors all come from a human donor in good health.

This clone has a single count. This chain connects TRBV6-5 to TRBJ1-5; D is possibly TRBD1 (5 bases). This CDR3 is 14 amino acids long. The V end was cut by 6 bases, the J end by 7 bases, with 16 bases between. Germline CDR1 is MNHEY and CDR2 is SVGAGI. For the CDR3, the DNA is TGTGCCAGCAGACTCAGGGTGGAGGGGCAGCCCCAGCATTTT. Encoded protein: CASRLRVEGQPQHF.

The chain recombines TRBV7-8 with TRBJ2-7; D gene ambiguous. The germline CDR1 and CDR2 sequences are SGHVS and FQNEAQ. The CDR3 sequence is 11 residues long. V was trimmed by 5 bases and J by 1 base, leaving 3 bases between them. CDR3 sequence: CASSPSYEQYF. Here the CDR3 DNA reads TGTGCCAGCAGCCCATCCTACGAGCAGTACTTC.

This clone was seen a single time. The chain couples TRBV5-1 to TRBJ2-7; TRBD1 is a possible D gene (6 bases). Trimming removed 2 bases at V and 2 bases at J, with 11 bases between. The germline gives CDR1 SGHRS, CDR2 YFSETQ. There are 14 residues in the CDR3. CDR3 DNA: TGCGCCAGCAGCTTAGTACAGGGAACCTACGAGCAGTACTTC. Translated: CASSLVQGTYEQYF.

V and J are TRBV27 and TRBJ1-5, with D unresolved. The CDR3 has 15 amino acids. Germline V gene sequence: CDR1 MNHEY, CDR2 SMNVEV (reference sequence). Trimming removed 6 bases at V and 1 base at J, with 13 bases between. The CDR3 nucleotides are TGTGCCAGCAGCCCTGGCCCAGGCAGCAATCAGCCCCAGCATTTT. Its protein product is CASSPGPGSNQPQHF.

This chain uses TRBV7-7 with TRBJ1-2; TRBD1 matches 9 bases. Germline values: CDR1 SSHAT, CDR2 FNYEAQ (reference sequence). The V gene end was trimmed by 5 bases and the J gene end by 8 bases; junction bases not matched to a gene: 9. The CDR3 consists of 14 residues. CDR3 region: CASSLRDRDFGYTF. The CDR3 bases are TGTGCCAGCAGCCTCCGGGACAGGGACTTCGGCTACACCTTC.

The CDR3 loop is CSVEGGGDYGYTF. CDR3 nucleotides: TGCAGCGTTGAAGGAGGAGGGGACTATGGCTACACCTTC. The chain has TRBV29-1 and TRBJ1-2; possibly TRBD1 for D (5 bases). CDR1 SQVTM and CDR2 ANQGSEA come from the germline V gene. V was clipped by 1 base and J by 3 bases, with 9 bases between them. This CDR3 has 13 residues.

V gene TRBV6-1 combines with J gene TRBJ2-1; TRBD1 agrees at 8 bases. This CDR3 comprises 14 residues. V lost 6 bases to trimming and J lost 8 bases; unmatched junction nucleotides: 9. Germline lookup yields CDR1 MNHNS and CDR2 SASEGT. The CDR3: CASRVGTGYHEQFF. The CDR3 nucleotides are TGTGCCAGCAGAGTCGGGACAGGTTACCATGAGCAGTTCTTC.

The chain combines TRBV28 with TRBJ1-1; D might be TRBD1 (6 bases). Trimming took 2 bases from V and 1 from J, leaving 20 bases between them. Germline lookup yields CDR1 MDHEN and CDR2 SYDVKM. This CDR3 is built from 18 residues. The CDR3 loop reads CASSLKTFSPRGNTEAFF. In nucleotides, the CDR3 is TGTGCCAGCAGTTTAAAGACCTTCAGCCCCAGGGGGAACACTGAAGCTTTCTTT.

The CDR3 bases are TGCGCCAGCAGTGAAGGGGTTACCTACGAGCAGTACTTC. This encodes CASSEGVTYEQYF. The rearrangement joins TRBV10-2 to TRBJ2-7; D is possibly TRBD1 (5 bases). This CDR3 comprises 13 residues. The V gene's germline CDR1 is WSHSY and CDR2 SAAADI. The V and J ends lost 3 bases and 2 bases respectively, with 8 bases between them.

The chain has TRBV6-5 and TRBJ2-7, with D possibly matching TRBD1 (7 bases). This CDR3 has 15 residues. Trimming removed 0 bases at V and 4 bases at J, with 13 bases between. Per germline, CDR1 MNHEY and CDR2 SVGAGI. CDR3 loop: CASSYSGGQVYEQYF. The CDR3 region has the DNA TGTGCCAGCAGTTACTCGGGAGGACAGGTTTACGAGCAGTACTTC.

This clone was counted a single time. J is TRBJ2-2 and V is TRBV5-1, with TRBD1 identical over 7 bases. The CDR3 totals 15 residues. The germline V gene has CDR1 SGHRS and CDR2 YFSETQ. Trimming removed 5 bases from V and 0 bases from J; junction bases left unmatched: 4. CDR3 sequence (DNA): TGCGCCAGCAGGGAAGGGGGCGCGAACACCGGGGAGCTGTTTTTT. This codes for CASREGGANTGELFF.

This clone has just one count. The CDR3 loop is CASRFQGSHNEQFF. In DNA, the CDR3 is TGTGCCAGCAGATTCCAGGGTTCCCACAATGAGCAGTTCTTC. This chain uses TRBV7-8 with TRBJ2-1; maybe TRBD1 (5 bases). This CDR3 spans 14 amino acids. The germline CDR1 and CDR2 sequences are SGHVS and FQNEAQ. Trimming removed 6 bases at V and 5 bases at J, with 14 bases between.

This chain links TRBV30 with TRBJ2-3; the match to TRBD2 covers 10 bases. Trimming at V came to 1 base and at J to 1 base, leaving 8 bases not matched to a gene. CDR3 length: 17 residues. Germline V gene sequence: CDR1 GTSNPN, CDR2 SVGIG (reference sequence). CDR3 region: CAWSGRRTSGRTDTQYF. The CDR3 bases are TGTGCCTGGAGTGGCCGTAGGACTAGCGGTCGCACAGATACGCAGTATTTT.

V and J are TRBV6-4 and TRBJ2-7; 8 nucleotides line up with TRBD2. The CDR3 runs to 18 residues. In germline, CDR1 is MRHNA, CDR2 SNTAGT. V gave up 6 bases and J gave up 0 bases; unmatched junction bases: 16. CDR3 bases: TGTGCCAGCAGCGCCAGAGTTGGCCACACTAGCGGCTCCTACGAGCAGTACTTC. Translated: CASSARVGHTSGSYEQYF.

The V and J genes are TRBV9 and TRBJ1-2; 8 nucleotides match TRBD1. This CDR3 comprises 18 residues. J was trimmed by 8 bases and V by 4 bases; bases with no gene match: 22. The V gene's germline CDR1 is SGDLS and CDR2 YYNGEE. CDR3 amino acids: CASSSHSGQDLIGVGYTF. DNA of the CDR3: TGTGCCAGCAGCTCCCACTCGGGACAGGACTTGATTGGGGTGGGCTACACCTTC. Using reference TRBV9 and TRBJ1-2 for the parts outside the CDR3, the full variable domain is DSGVTQTPKHLITATGQRVTLRCSPRSGDLSVYWYQQSLDQGLQFLIQYYNGEERAKGNILERFSAQQFPDLHSELNLSSLELGDSALYFCASSSHSGQDLIGVGYTFGSGTRLTVV.

The chain uses TRBV30 and TRBJ1-5, with D maybe TRBD1 (5 bases). Germline CDR1 is GTSNPN and CDR2 is SVGIG (reference sequence). This CDR3 comprises 13 residues. V was cut by 6 bases and J by 4 bases, with 13 bases left in between. The DNA of the CDR3 is TGTGCCTGCTGGGGGGGAAATAATCAGCCCCAGCATTTT. Translating it yields CACWGGNNQPQHF.

Regarding this clone: The sample contains more than one DNA sequence encoding this CDR3. The rearrangement joins TRBV19 to TRBJ2-7; perhaps TRBD2 as D (6 bases). V gave up 3 bases and J gave up 4 bases, with 10 bases separating them. The CDR3 runs to 13 residues. Germline CDR1 is LNHDA and CDR2 is SQIVND (reference sequence). The CDR3 spells CASSILGGYEQYF. The CDR3 coding sequence is TGTGCCAGTAGTATTCTAGGAGGGTACGAGCAGTACTTC. Filled out from reference TRBV19 and TRBJ2-7, the complete variable domain reads DGGITQSPKYLFRKEGQNVTLSCEQNLNHDAMYWYRQDPGQGLRLIYYSQIVNDFQKGDIAEGYSVSREKKESFPLTVTSAQKNPTAFYLCASSILGGYEQYFGPGTRLTVT.

CDR3 sequence: CASSQDSLLEQFF. The CDR3 region has the DNA TGTGCCAGCAGCCAGGACAGTCTACTTGAGCAGTTCTTC. The gene calls are TRBV7-9 and TRBJ2-1; D might be TRBD1 (6 bases). The ends were cut back, 5 bases at V and 9 bases at J, with 14 bases in the middle. Germline V lookup: CDR1 SEHNR, CDR2 FQNEAQ (reference sequence). The CDR3 covers 13 residues.